This entry concerns a single T cell receptor (beta chain). Its antigen remains unidentified. This sample was included in a study of T-cell memory formation after mild COVID-19. Overall study context: TCR clusters mostly belonged to single donors. Regarding the study as a whole: Confirmation was lacking for SARS-CoV-2 specificity of second-wave clones that peaked on day 37.

After 5'RACE with constant-segment primers, TCR alpha and TCR beta cDNA libraries carrying sample barcodes and UMIs were obtained. A single record per CDR3 protein comes from TCRdb applying MiXCR to the 5' RACE reads. The sample has approximately 400,000 distinct CDR3 sequences; 24% are singletons. V was pared by 5 bases and J by 5 bases, with 17 bases of the junction left unmatched. This CDR3 contains 17 residues. CDR1 MNHEY and CDR2 SVGEGT come from the germline V gene. The chain has TRBV6-2 or TRBV6-3 and TRBJ2-5; 7 bases map to TRBD1. This receptor was obtained from an adult woman who had mild COVID-19 (a few samples of this study predate the infection). Cell type and time point are not known. The specimen sequenced was PBMCs or a T cell subset sorted from them (not recorded which). The CDR3 here is CASSPERTTGVRETQYF. CDR3 in DNA: TGTGCCAGCAGTCCAGAGCGAACTACAGGGGTACGGGAGACCCAGTACTTC.